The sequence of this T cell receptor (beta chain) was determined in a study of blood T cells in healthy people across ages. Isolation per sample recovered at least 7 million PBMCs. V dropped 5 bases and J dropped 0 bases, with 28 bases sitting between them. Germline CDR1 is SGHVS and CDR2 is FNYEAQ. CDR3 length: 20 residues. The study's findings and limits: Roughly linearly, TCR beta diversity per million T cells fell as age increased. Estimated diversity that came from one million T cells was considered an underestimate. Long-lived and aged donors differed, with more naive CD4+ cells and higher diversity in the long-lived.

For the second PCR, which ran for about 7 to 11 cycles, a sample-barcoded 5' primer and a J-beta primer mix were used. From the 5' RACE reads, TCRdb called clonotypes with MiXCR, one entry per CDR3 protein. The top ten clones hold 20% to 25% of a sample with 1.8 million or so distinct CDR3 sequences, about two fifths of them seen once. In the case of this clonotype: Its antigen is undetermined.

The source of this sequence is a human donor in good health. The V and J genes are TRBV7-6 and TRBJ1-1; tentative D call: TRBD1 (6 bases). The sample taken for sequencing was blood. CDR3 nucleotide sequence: TGTGCCAGCAGCCCTTACCGTGAATCAAACAGGGCAACAATGAACACTGAAGCTTTCTTT. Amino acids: CASSPYRESNRATMNTEAFF.